This paragraph reports one T cell receptor (beta chain). Authors' analysis steps: Amplifying reference gene primers gave estimates of nucleated cell counts. The method was immunoSEQ multiplex PCR; TCRdb's version includes in-frame clones alone and lacks a portion of them. V and J calls plus clone size are reproduced from that table; the DNA served to infer D and trimming. Of 72,000 or so clones listed, around 90% are singletons. Germline CDR1 is SQVTM and CDR2 is ANQGSEA. With V trimmed by 2 bases and J by 4 bases, 13 bases remained unmatched. This CDR3 spans 16 amino acids. The data originate from a study of blood T cell repertoires in COVID-19. Study as a whole: The study drew acute and convalescent COVID-19 samples from the United States, Italy and Spain. The analysed material was cDNA or gDNA that came from T cells, B-cell-depleted T cells, or PBMCs.

The clonotype was recovered from a man aged 50 or older with active COVID-19. The V and J genes are TRBV29-1 and TRBJ1-2; TRBD1 matches 7 bases. Sequencing was performed on peripheral blood. CDR3 nucleotides: TGCAGCGTTGAACTCCCAGGGGGGAGCCTTTTCTATGGCTACACCTTC. This translates into CSVELPGGSLFYGYTF.